This TCR beta chain was profiled in a study of T cells in Graves' hyperthyroidism and ophthalmopathy (dated 2019 in TCRdb). Regarding the study in general: Peripheral blood was collected at initial diagnosis, before any treatment. Following sampling, methimazole starting at 30 mg daily was given to hyperthyroidism patients, and high-dose intravenous methylprednisolone was given to ophthalmopathy patients. In six Graves' hyperthyroidism patients, the study also compared T-cell repertoires from thyroid tissue with T-cell repertoires from blood. The 100 discovery patients were randomly split 7:3 into training and test sets. An independent validation cohort of around 20 hyperthyroidism patients and some 15 patients who later progressed to ophthalmopathy tested prospective prediction of ophthalmopathy. The paper reports TCR Vbeta CDR3 sequencing of more than 120 peripheral blood samples: 43 ophthalmopathy, roughly 74 hyperthyroidism and some 17 progressor patients. A discovery cohort of 95 to 100 patients, roughly 45 with Graves' ophthalmopathy and approximately 57 with stable Graves' hyperthyroidism, was used to find distinguishing TCR V-J signatures.

Graves' hyperthyroidism was defined as stable when no progression to ophthalmopathy occurred over 18 months of follow-up. The hyperthyroidism patients were between 18 and 65 years old and newly diagnosed, with a disease duration of less than 2 months. Patients with uncontrolled infections, other autoimmune diseases, pregnancy or lactation were excluded. Diagnoses were established on the basis of clinical symptoms, serum thyroxine and TRAb, thyroid ultrasound, and orbital computed tomography. Ficoll-Paque density gradient centrifugation was used to isolate PBMCs from about 9 ml of fresh peripheral blood. Trizol reagent was used to extract total RNA, and RNA quality was then checked on an Agilent 2100 Bioanalyzer. A remark on this clonotype: The antigen it binds to is not known. Base qualities were left out, and no much larger clone turns up one base away.

Here is what the overall study found, with its caveats: A model built on a 13 V-J signature distinguished ophthalmopathy from stable hyperthyroidism, reaching 87.88% sensitivity and about 81% specificity in cross-validation and 80%/75% in testing. No statistical method was used to set the sample size in advance, and investigators knew the group allocation. Most expanded thyroid clonotypes (frequency above 0.001) were also detected in blood, suggesting blood repertoires may reflect thyroid immune responses. In validation, progression to ophthalmopathy was predicted by the model with 70% to 71% sensitivity and just over 72% specificity, a median of 6.5 months before onset.

TCR beta CDR3 regions were amplified from RNA transcripts. For the first round of RT-PCR on the TCR CDR3, the HTBI primer set was used together with the Qiagen OneStep RT-PCR kit. The libraries were constructed in a second round of multiplex PCR and then size-selected and purified. Libraries were sequenced paired-end with 100 bp reads on an Illumina HiSeq2000. On the study's bioinformatics: SOAPnuke was used to process the raw data, removing reads that contained adapters or uncalled bases, had a mean Phred below 15, or lacked an exact match to the constant primer or identifier. COPE v1.2.5 was used to merge the high-quality paired reads, and each unique nucleotide sequence was defined as a clonotype. MiTCR v1.1 was used to align clonotypes to the IMGT TRBV, TRBD and TRBJ reference segments. Analysis was restricted to V-J combinations with a frequency above 0.0001, which covered 98% to 99.2% of repertoires. A TCS score was defined as the ratio of F50 (clonal expansion) to E x V (chaos), with BLOSUM62-based TCRdist applied between CDR3 peptides within each V-J. Welch's t-statistics and random forest reduced 500 to 650 V-J features to 10 to 15, which were used in a naive Bayes classifier (R e1071). The Morisita-Horn index was used to measure how similar the thyroid and blood repertoires were. The raw public data were reprocessed by TCRdb itself: fastp quality trimming at Q25, MiXCR clonotype calling, in-frame beta chains only. A single entry per CDR3 protein holds the most common genes and DNA from its merged rows. These V and J calls rely on TCRdb rather than the paper's analysis. For this sample the table gives roughly 840,000 distinct CDR3 sequences, of which around 38% were detected only once. Over 8% of the sample belongs to the ten largest clones.

Trimming at the junction amounts to 6 bases on V and 1 base on J, and the germline ends lie 15 bases apart. Counted from cysteine to phenylalanine, this CDR3 has 15 amino acids. Just CDR3 DNA is preserved here, 45 bases in frame from base 1. For CDR1 and CDR2, the germline V gene lists SGHDN and FVKESK. This chain joins TRBV14 to TRBJ1-1; matching of 5 bases hints at TRBD1 as the D gene. The sample consisted of blood. This TCR was recovered from a man aged 18 to 35 with Graves' hyperthyroidism. DNA sequence: TGTGCCAGCAGTAGGAGGGGTAACACGAACACTGAAGCTTTCTTT. It codes for CASSRRGNTNTEAFF.